The rows below give T cell receptor beta chains drawn from one sample of a study of shared clonotypes between healthy human individuals. TCRdb's copy holds only in-frame clones and misses some; the assay was immunoSEQ multiplex PCR. The profile covers roughly 2 million clones, with roughly 95% appearing a single time and about 0.13% taken by the ten largest. Sequencing used naive CD4+ T cells sorted from blood. Every receptor here comes from a man younger than 35 in good health. Both conserved end residues are part of each CDR3. The order of the fields is V gene, clone size, J gene, D gene, CDR3 protein, CDR3 DNA. D genes are given only for firm matches. Some rows mark clone size as missing; the rest say once, few, many or name a class of expanded clone.

>TRBV11-2|NA|TRBJ1-1|TRBD1
CASSYQQGNGAEAFF
TGTGCCAGCAGCTACCAACAGGGGAATGGGGCTGAAGCTTTCTTT
>TRBV5-1|NA|TRBJ2-2|NA
CASRENSLGANTGELFF
TGCGCCAGCAGGGAGAATAGTCTGGGGGCGAACACCGGGGAGCTGTTTTTT
>TRBV9|NA|TRBJ2-5|NA
CASSRRRVDQETQYF
TGTGCCAGCAGCAGGCGCAGGGTAGACCAAGAGACCCAGTACTTC
>TRBV5-4|many|TRBJ2-5|TRBD2
CASSRLAGGQETQYF
TGTGCCAGCAGCAGACTAGCGGGGGGGCAAGAGACCCAGTACTTC
>TRBV11-3|NA|TRBJ2-7|NA
CASSGQEDKEQYF
TGTGCCAGCAGCGGTCAGGAGGATAAAGAGCAGTACTTC
>TRBV10-2|NA|TRBJ2-1|NA
CASSPTSLEQFF
TGCGCCAGCAGTCCGACTAGTCTCGAGCAGTTCTTC
>TRBV30|NA|TRBJ1-2|TRBD1
CAWSVGQNYGYTF
TGTGCCTGGAGTGTGGGACAGAACTATGGCTACACCTTC
>TRBV30|NA|TRBJ1-2|NA
CAWSARYGYTF
TGTGCCTGGAGTGCGCGCTATGGCTACACCTTC
>TRBV5-4|NA|TRBJ2-7|NA
CASSSRTERGEQYF
TGTGCCAGCAGCTCACGAACCGAACGGGGGGAGCAGTACTTC
>TRBV5-6|NA|TRBJ1-2|NA
CASSTRTGNYGYTF
TGTGCCAGCAGCACCAGGACGGGTAACTATGGCTACACCTTC
>TRBV4-1|NA|TRBJ1-2|NA
CASSQDPPGSAYGYTF
TGCGCCAGCAGCCAAGACCCCCCGGGCTCAGCCTATGGCTACACCTTC
>TRBV19|once|TRBJ2-3|NA
CASSVLDTQYF
TGTGCCAGTAGTGTATTAGATACGCAGTATTTT
>TRBV5-1|NA|TRBJ2-3|TRBD1
CASSADRGVTDTQYF
TGCGCCAGCAGCGCCGACAGGGGGGTGACAGATACGCAGTATTTT
>TRBV10-3|NA|TRBJ2-5|NA
CAIASEAQYF
TGTGCCATTGCCTCGGAGGCCCAGTACTTC
>TRBV10-1|NA|TRBJ2-3|TRBD2
CASSDSGGAFDTQYF
TGCGCCAGCAGTGACTCGGGGGGGGCCTTTGATACGCAGTATTTT
>TRBV9|NA|TRBJ2-3|NA
CASSVGQGSTDTQYF
TGTGCCAGCAGCGTAGGCCAGGGGTCCACAGATACGCAGTATTTT
>TRBV11-2|NA|TRBJ1-1|TRBD1
CASSFSRGLSEAFF
TGTGCCAGCAGCTTCTCCAGGGGGCTGTCTGAAGCTTTCTTT
>TRBV7-2|NA|TRBJ2-2|TRBD2
CASRPGLAHKAGELFF
TGTGCCAGCAGACCGGGACTAGCGCATAAGGCCGGGGAGCTGTTTTTT
>TRBV6-1|NA|TRBJ1-5|NA
CASSEDWSNQPQHF
TGTGCCAGCAGTGAAGACTGGAGCAATCAGCCCCAGCATTTT
>TRBV9|NA|TRBJ1-6|NA
CASSVEVGDPYNSPLHF
TGTGCCAGCAGCGTAGAGGTTGGGGACCCCTATAATTCACCCCTCCACTTT
>TRBV7-9|NA|TRBJ2-7|NA
CASSAELGEYEQYF
TGTGCCAGCAGCGCCGAACTAGGAGAGTACGAGCAGTACTTC
>TRBV27|NA|TRBJ2-1|TRBD2
CASSFELAGGPVEQFF
TGTGCCAGCAGTTTTGAACTAGCGGGGGGGCCCGTTGAGCAGTTCTTC
>TRBV9|NA|TRBJ2-3|NA
CASSGGGKTTDTQYF
TGTGCCAGCAGCGGTGGCGGGAAGACCACAGATACGCAGTATTTT
>TRBV28|NA|TRBJ1-2|TRBD1
CASRRDRGHYGYTF
TGTGCCAGCAGAAGGGACAGGGGCCACTATGGCTACACCTTC
>TRBV5-1|NA|TRBJ2-7|TRBD2
CASSFVSSGPYEQYF
TGCGCCAGCAGCTTCGTTTCTAGCGGCCCCTACGAGCAGTACTTC
>TRBV2|NA|TRBJ2-3|TRBD2
CASRREGSGDTQYF
TGTGCCAGCCGCCGGGAGGGGTCCGGAGATACGCAGTATTTT
>TRBV19|NA|TRBJ2-7|TRBD2
CASRRRESYEQYF
TGTGCCAGTAGAAGGCGGGAGTCCTACGAGCAGTACTTC
>TRBV19|NA|TRBJ2-7|NA
CASSIGPPGNYEQYF
TGTGCCAGTAGTATCGGACCCCCGGGGAACTACGAGCAGTACTTC
>TRBV28|NA|TRBJ1-5|TRBD1
CAGQDLYSNQPQHF
TGTGCCGGACAGGACCTATATAGCAATCAGCCCCAGCATTTT
>TRBV5-4|NA|TRBJ2-3|NA
CASSSAADRNSADTQYF
TGTGCCAGCAGCTCCGCAGCGGATCGAAACTCGGCAGATACGCAGTATTTT
>TRBV6-5|once|TRBJ1-2|NA
CAISVRSGLKGYTF
TGTGCAATCAGCGTAAGGTCCGGCTTAAAAGGCTACACCTTC
>TRBV10-1|NA|TRBJ1-1|NA
CASSEEVGSVTTEAFF
TGCGCCAGCAGTGAGGAGGTGGGCAGTGTAACAACTGAAGCTTTCTTT
>TRBV20-1|once|TRBJ2-7|NA
CSAFSGSEQYF
TGCAGTGCTTTTTCGGGGTCCGAGCAGTACTTC
>TRBV28|NA|TRBJ2-1|NA
CASTHERVKDYNEQFF
TGTGCCAGCACCCACGAGCGGGTGAAAGATTACAATGAGCAGTTCTTC
>TRBV11-2|NA|TRBJ1-1|NA
CASSLGSLGAFF
TGTGCCAGCAGCCTTGGATCCTTGGGAGCTTTCTTT
>TRBV7-8|NA|TRBJ2-7|TRBD1
CASSLVQGAQYF
TGTGCCAGCAGCTTAGTACAGGGGGCGCAGTACTTC
>TRBV19|NA|TRBJ1-1|TRBD1
CASSVTGGGTEAFF
TGTGCCAGTAGTGTTACAGGGGGAGGCACTGAAGCTTTCTTT
>TRBV5-1|NA|TRBJ2-2|NA
CASSLKMTGTGELFF
TGCGCCAGCAGCTTGAAGATGACGGGAACCGGGGAGCTGTTTTTT
>TRBV7-2|NA|TRBJ2-6|NA
CASSLAGLPSTGANVLTF
TGTGCCAGCAGCTTAGCGGGACTGCCTTCCACTGGGGCCAACGTCCTGACTTTC
>TRBV30|many|TRBJ2-3|NA
CAWKSSTVTQYF
TGTGCCTGGAAGTCTTCGACGGTTACGCAGTATTTT